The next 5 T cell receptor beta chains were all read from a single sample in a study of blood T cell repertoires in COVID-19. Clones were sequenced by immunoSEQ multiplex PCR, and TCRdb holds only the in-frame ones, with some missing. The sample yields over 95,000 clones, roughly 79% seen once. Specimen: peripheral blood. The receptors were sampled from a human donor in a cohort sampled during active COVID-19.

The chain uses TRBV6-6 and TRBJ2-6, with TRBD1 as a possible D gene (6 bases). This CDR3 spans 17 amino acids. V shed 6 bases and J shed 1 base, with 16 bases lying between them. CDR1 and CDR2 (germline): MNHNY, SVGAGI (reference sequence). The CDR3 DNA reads TGTGCCAGCAGCCGAGACAGGACCGGATCTGGGGCCAACGTCCTGACTTTC. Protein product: CASSRDRTGSGANVLTF.

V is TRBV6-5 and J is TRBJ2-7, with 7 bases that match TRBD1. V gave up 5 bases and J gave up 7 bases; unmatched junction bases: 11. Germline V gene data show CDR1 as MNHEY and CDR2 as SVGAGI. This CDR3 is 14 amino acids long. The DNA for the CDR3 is TGTGCCAGCAGTCCGCCGGGACAGCTCAGGGAGCAGTACTTC. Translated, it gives CASSPPGQLREQYF.

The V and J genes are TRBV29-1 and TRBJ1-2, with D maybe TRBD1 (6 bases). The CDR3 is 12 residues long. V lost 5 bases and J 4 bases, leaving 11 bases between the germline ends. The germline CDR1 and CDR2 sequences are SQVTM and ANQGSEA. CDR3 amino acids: CSVKTGSYGYTF. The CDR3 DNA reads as TGCAGCGTTAAGACAGGATCCTATGGCTACACCTTC.

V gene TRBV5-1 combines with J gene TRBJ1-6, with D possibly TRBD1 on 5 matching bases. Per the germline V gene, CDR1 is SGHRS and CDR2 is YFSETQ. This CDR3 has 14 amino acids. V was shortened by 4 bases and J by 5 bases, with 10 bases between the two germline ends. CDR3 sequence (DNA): TGCGCCAGCAGCATCCGGGGGGATAATTCACCCCTCCACTTT. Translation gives CASSIRGDNSPLHF.

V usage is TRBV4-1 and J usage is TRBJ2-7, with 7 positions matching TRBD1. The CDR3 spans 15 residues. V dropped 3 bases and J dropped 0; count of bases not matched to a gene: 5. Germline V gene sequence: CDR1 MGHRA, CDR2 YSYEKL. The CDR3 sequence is CASSQRTGRSYEQYF. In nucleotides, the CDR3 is TGCGCCAGCAGCCAGCGGACAGGTCGCTCCTACGAGCAGTACTTC.